This T cell receptor (beta chain) was recovered during a study of T cell repertoires in cytomegalovirus infection. Study background: Use of recently identified HLA-C-restricted and well-studied HLA-B-restricted CMV epitopes was part of the study.

From the reads, TCRdb called clonotypes with MiXCR, one entry per CDR3 protein. The sample has a few hundred thousand distinct CDR3 sequences, roughly 42% seen once. About this clonotype itself: Antigen specificity is unknown.

Looked up from germline, CDR1 is SGHRS and CDR2 is YFSETQ. The CDR3 extends over 15 amino acids. V trimming: 1 base; J trimming: 0 bases; junction bases outside the gene matches: 3. The sequence derives from a human donor in good health (CMV status not recorded). Some clones in this sample may be carry-over from other donors' samples. The chain has TRBV5-1 and TRBJ1-1, with 7 bases lining up with TRBD1. Sequencing used cultured PBMCs, obtained from culture after CMV antigen stimulation. CDR3 DNA: TGCGCCAGCAGCTTGTATCAGGGGGTGAACACTGAAGCTTTCTTT. Protein product: CASSLYQGVNTEAFF.